A single TCR beta chain is shown here with its context. The specificity of this receptor is unknown. No qualities accompany the bases; no much larger clone lies one base away. What the treatment or condition label conveys for this sample: in vitro stimulation with specific CMV peptide epitopes to enrich CMV-specific T cells. This sample was included in a study of T cell repertoires in cytomegalovirus infection (dated by TCRdb to the late 2010s). General notes on the study: Alongside well-studied HLA-B-restricted epitopes, the peptide stimulations were aimed at recently identified HLA-C-restricted CMV epitopes, whose presentation resists viral immunomodulation. Donor HLA type was relevant to the analysis, because carriage of CMV infection together with the matching HLA type was indicated by public TCR beta signatures.

From the cysteine up to the phenylalanine, the CDR3 has a length of 17 residues. Here the CDR3 DNA is all that survives: 51 bases in frame from base 1. Based on the germline V gene (reference sequence), the CDR1 and CDR2 sequences are LNHNV and YYDKDF. Trimming accounts for 3 bases at V and 2 bases at J, while the number of junction bases matched to no gene is 7. Sequencing was carried out with an Illumina HiSeq 1500. The public reads were run again by TCRdb, first through fastp at Q25 and then through MiXCR, and only productive beta chains were kept. Under each unique CDR3 protein, matching rows form one entry showing the most common genes and DNA. The sample includes approximately 770,000 distinct CDR3 sequences, with 25% to 35% observed a single time. Jointly, the top ten make up around 13% of the sample. Points the paper makes about the study in general: The ex vivo response was dominated by HLA-C-restricted CMV-specific TCR beta clonotypes, and the single most frequent clonotype in two of eight donors was supplied by these HLA-C-restricted clonotypes. In both this cohort and an independent roughly 400-donor cohort, the cumulative frequency of public TCR beta family members distinguished carriers of CMV infection plus the relevant HLA type.

The TCR was taken from a human donor in good health (CMV status not recorded). Some clones in this sample may be carry-over from other donors' samples. The chain uses TRBV15 and TRBJ2-3; TRBD2 matches 11 bases in the middle. The specimen comprised cultured CD8+ T cells from PBMCs, sampled from culture after CMV antigen stimulation. The CDR3 has the sequence CATSRATSGGLTDTQYF. The bases are TGTGCCACCAGCAGGGCAACTAGCGGGGGACTCACAGATACGCAGTATTTT.